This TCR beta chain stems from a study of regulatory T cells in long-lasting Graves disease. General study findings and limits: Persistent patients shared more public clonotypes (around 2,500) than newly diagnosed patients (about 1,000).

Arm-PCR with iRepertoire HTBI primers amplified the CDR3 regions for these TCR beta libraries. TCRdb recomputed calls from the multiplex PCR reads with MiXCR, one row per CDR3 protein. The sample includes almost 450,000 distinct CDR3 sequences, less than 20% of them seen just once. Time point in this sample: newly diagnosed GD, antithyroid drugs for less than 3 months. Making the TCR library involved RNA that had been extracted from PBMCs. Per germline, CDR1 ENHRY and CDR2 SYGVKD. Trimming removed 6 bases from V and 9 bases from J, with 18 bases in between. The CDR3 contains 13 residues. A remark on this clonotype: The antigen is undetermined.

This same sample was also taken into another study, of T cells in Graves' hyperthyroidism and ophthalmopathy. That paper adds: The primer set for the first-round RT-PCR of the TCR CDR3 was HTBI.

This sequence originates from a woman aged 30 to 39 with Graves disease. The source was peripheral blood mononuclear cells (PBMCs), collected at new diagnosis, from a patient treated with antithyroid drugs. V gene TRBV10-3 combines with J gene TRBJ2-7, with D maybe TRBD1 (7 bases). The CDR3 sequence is CAIRGGQGGAQYF. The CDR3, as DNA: TGTGCCATCAGGGGGGGCCAGGGGGGAGCGCAGTACTTC.